This T cell receptor (beta chain) is from a study of neoadjuvant nivolumab and ipilimumab in lung cancer. General study findings and limits: From pretherapy to surgery, tumor richness and clonality rose with dual therapy. Higher pretherapy blood TCR richness went with higher resected-tumor richness. Compared with tumor-adjacent uninvolved lung, resected tumors showed greater richness and clonality. Pathologic regression was not significantly tied to TCR clonality.

Using immunoSEQ multiplex PCR, the repertoire was profiled, and TCRdb retains in-frame clones only, with some absent. The sample yields some 43,000 clones, roughly 90% seen once. V was pared by 2 bases and J by 2 bases, with 9 bases between. Germline loops: CDR1 SEHNR, CDR2 FQNEAQ (reference sequence). This CDR3 has 14 amino acids. This clone was recorded only once. Its cognate antigen is unknown. The receptor comes from an adult with non-small cell lung cancer. Some clones in this sample may be carry-over from other donors' samples. The V gene is TRBV7-9, the J gene TRBJ1-2; D perhaps matches TRBD1 (6 bases). The material sequenced was blood, taken before neoadjuvant nivolumab, alone or with ipilimumab. DNA for the CDR3: TGTGCCAGCAGCTTATATCAGGGGAACTATGGCTACACCTTC. This sequence encodes CASSLYQGNYGYTF.